The entry that follows covers one T cell receptor beta chain sequence. The sample is drawn from a study of Graves' ophthalmopathy and Graves' hyperthyroidism. Amplification from RNA transcripts yielded the TCR beta CDR3 regions. An initial RT-PCR round employing HTBI primers preceded a second-round multiplex PCR. TCRdb fed the multiplex PCR reads into MiXCR, producing one record per CDR3 protein. The sample has about 480,000 distinct CDR3 sequences, about an eighth seen once. Sequencing was done on a sample of blood. The TCR sequence derives from a woman in her thirties with Graves' ophthalmopathy.

Here the CDR3 DNA reads TGTGCCAGCTCACCACCGTCACTCAAAGAGACCCAGTACTTC. The encoded protein is CASSPPSLKETQYF. V usage is TRBV18 and J usage is TRBJ2-5; D is unresolved. This CDR3 is 14 amino acids long. The germline V gene encodes CDR1 KGHSH and CDR2 LQKENI. Trimming pared 0 bases from V and 3 bases from J, leaving 8 bases between.